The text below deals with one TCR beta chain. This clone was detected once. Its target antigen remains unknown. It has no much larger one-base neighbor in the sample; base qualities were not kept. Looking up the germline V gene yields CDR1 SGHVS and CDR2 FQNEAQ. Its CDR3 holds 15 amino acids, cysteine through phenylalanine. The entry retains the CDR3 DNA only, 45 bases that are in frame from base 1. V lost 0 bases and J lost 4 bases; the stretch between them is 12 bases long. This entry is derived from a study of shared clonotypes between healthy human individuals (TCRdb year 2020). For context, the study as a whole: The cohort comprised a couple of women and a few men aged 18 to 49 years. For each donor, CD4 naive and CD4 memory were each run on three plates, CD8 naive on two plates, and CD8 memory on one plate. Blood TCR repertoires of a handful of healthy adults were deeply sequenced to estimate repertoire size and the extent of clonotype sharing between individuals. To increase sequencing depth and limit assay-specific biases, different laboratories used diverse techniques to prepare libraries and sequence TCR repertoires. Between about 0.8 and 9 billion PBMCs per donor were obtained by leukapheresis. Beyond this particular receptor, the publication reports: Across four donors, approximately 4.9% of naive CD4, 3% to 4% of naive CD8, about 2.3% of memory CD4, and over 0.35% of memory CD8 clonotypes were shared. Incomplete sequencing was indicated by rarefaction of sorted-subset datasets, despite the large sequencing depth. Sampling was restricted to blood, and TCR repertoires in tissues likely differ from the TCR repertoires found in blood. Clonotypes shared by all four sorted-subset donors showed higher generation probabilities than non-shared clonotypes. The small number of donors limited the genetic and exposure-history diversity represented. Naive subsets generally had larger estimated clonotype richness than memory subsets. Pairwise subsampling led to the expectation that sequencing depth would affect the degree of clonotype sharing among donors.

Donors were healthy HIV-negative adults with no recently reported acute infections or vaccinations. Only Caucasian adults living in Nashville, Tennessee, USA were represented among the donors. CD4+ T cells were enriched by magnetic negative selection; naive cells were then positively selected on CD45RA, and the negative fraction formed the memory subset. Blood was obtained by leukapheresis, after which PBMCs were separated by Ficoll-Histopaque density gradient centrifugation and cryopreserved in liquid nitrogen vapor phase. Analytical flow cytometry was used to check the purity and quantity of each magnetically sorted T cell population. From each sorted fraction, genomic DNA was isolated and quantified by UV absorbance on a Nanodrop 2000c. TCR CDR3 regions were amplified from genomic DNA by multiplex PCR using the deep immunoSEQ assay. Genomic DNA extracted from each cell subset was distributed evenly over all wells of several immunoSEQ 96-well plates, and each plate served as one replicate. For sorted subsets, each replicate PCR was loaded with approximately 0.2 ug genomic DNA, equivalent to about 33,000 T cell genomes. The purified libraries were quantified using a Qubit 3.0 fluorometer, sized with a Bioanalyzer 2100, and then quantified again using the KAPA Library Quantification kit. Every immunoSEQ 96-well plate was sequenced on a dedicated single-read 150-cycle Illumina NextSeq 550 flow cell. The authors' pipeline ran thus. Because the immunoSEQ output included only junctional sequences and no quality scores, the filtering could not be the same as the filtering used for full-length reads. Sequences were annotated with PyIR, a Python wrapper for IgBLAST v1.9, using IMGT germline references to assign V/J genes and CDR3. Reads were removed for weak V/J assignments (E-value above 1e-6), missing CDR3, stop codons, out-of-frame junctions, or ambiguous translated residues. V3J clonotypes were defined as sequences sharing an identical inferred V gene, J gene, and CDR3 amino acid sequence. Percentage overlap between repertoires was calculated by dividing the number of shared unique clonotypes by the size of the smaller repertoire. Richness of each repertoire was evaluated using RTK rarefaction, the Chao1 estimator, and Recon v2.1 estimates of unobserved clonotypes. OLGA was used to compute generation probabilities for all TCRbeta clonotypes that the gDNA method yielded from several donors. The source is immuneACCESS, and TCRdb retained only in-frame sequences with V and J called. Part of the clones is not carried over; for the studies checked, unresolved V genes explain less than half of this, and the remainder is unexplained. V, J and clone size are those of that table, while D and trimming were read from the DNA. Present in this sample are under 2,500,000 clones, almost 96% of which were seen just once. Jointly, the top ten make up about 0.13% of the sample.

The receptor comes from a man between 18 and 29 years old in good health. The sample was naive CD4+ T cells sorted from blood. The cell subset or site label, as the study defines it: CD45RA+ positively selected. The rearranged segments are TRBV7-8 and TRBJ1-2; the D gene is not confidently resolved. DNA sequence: TGTGCCAGCAGCTTAGCGCTGGCGCGGGCCTATGGCTACACCTTC. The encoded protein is CASSLALARAYGYTF.